Following are 5 T cell receptor beta chains from one sample sequenced in a study of identical twins' blood T cells. Via MiXCR, TCRdb re-called the 5' RACE reads, giving one row per CDR3 protein. The sample yields 400,000 or so distinct CDR3 sequences, 28% seen once. The sample taken for sequencing was PBMCs. The receptors were gathered from a woman between 18 and 55 years old in good health.

In this sample, this clonotype turned up a few times. The chain couples TRBV3-1 to TRBJ2-5, with unresolved D. V was trimmed by 3 bases and J by 2 bases, leaving 13 bases between them. The CDR3 loop spans 15 amino acids. Germline V gene data show CDR1 as LGHDT and CDR2 as YNNKEL (reference sequence). CDR3 nucleotide sequence: TGTGCCAGCAGCCACCATCTCGAAGATCAAGAGACCCAGTACTTC. The encoded protein is CASSHHLEDQETQYF.

The chain couples TRBV12-3 or TRBV12-4 to TRBJ2-3, with 10 bases that match TRBD2. This CDR3 has 16 residues. V gave up 5 bases and J gave up 1 base; unmatched junction bases: 6. As DNA, the CDR3 is TGTGCCAGCAGTCCCGGGACTAGCGCCCGCACAGATACGCAGTATTTT. It codes for CASSPGTSARTDTQYF.

This clonotype was seen many times. The CDR3 is CASSQYQGTEAFF. Written as DNA, the CDR3 is TGTGCCAGCAGCCAATACCAGGGGACTGAAGCTTTCTTT. The gene calls are TRBV3-1 and TRBJ1-1, with D possibly TRBD1 on 6 matching bases. The CDR3 is 13 residues long. The germline gives CDR1 LGHDT, CDR2 YNNKEL (reference sequence). Trimming removed 2 bases at V and 5 bases at J, with 9 bases between.

The genes are TRBV20-1 and TRBJ1-6, with 7 bases fitting TRBD1. V lost 2 bases and J lost 9; bases outside the gene matches: 7. The CDR3 sequence is 14 residues long. Germline lookup yields CDR1 DFQATT and CDR2 SNEGSKA (reference sequence). CDR3 DNA sequence: TGCAGTGCTAGAAAGGGGGCGCGAGGTTCACCCCTCCACTTT. Amino acids: CSARKGARGSPLHF.

On this clonotype: A read error may account for a junction end that differs from germline. The chain carries TRBV14 and TRBJ2-2; possibly TRBD1 for D (5 bases). Germline V CDR1 and CDR2: SGHDN, FVKESK. The CDR3 sequence is 13 residues long. CDR3 residues: CVSSQGALRELFF. CDR3 DNA: TGTGTCAGCAGTCAAGGGGCATTGCGGGAGCTGTTTTTT.